The entry below describes one T cell receptor beta chain. Its antigen is still unknown. The input lacks base qualities; no much larger clone sits a single base away. The sample comes from a study of cytomegalovirus exposure and HLA in healthy donors (dated by TCRdb to about 2017). Concerning the study at large: An earlier analysis of more than 550 of the donors reported around 280 Gb of sequence data and 117 million unique TCR beta sequences obtained from some 170 million T cells. Roughly 300 gigabases of sequencing data and some 85 million unique TCR sequences were included in an early release covering about 700 HLA-typed donors. Of the roughly 410 genotyped donors, 65% to 90% were placed in the genetic ancestry cluster associated with self-reported Caucasian donors. The study aimed to test whether cataloging public T cell receptors could reveal signatures of past pathogen exposure. The T cell repertoires of some 670 subjects were profiled by immunosequencing and related to cytomegalovirus serostatus. A separate validation cohort of roughly 110 different subjects was used in addition to the 666-subject first cohort. To predict cytomegalovirus infection status, the study combined high-throughput TCR immunosequencing, statistical association of individual TCRs with disease status, and machine learning. In a later analysis, previously published TCR beta repertoires from 550 to 700 donors were re-analyzed and high-resolution HLA genotyping was added so that TCR occurrence patterns could be studied. In the later analysis, no new phenotypic data were used to find candidate immune exposures; instead, reliance was placed on TCR beta sequences and their occurrence across donors. An earlier analysis of 587 of the donors applied high-throughput TCR beta sequencing to assess whether each TCR beta V gene segment acted as functional or pseudogenic. Donor age, sex, ethnicity and CMV serostatus were compiled together with the repertoire data. In a later genetic analysis, genome-wide SNP genotypes for 398 of the 666 donors were used, and that subset was treated as a discovery cohort. Every discovery cohort repertoire had been produced on one sequencing platform. Class I and class II HLA loci were covered by the typing at four-digit resolution. The number of typed donors differed by locus: 629-630 for A, B, C, DRB1 and DQB1; 500 to 550 for DQA1; approximately 610 for DPA1; and around 450 for DPB1. Because of strong linkage in the cohort, 4 to 6 DR-DQ haplotypes were treated as single units for association and clustering. Among some 400 genotyped donors of the cohort, an average of roughly 230,000 unique TCR beta nucleotide sequences was sequenced per donor, of which about 19% were non-productive. The study at large found these results: A total of about 150 TCR beta chains were listed by the study as associated with cytomegalovirus. Linkage disequilibrium might explain the correlated functional status among segregating V segments, but an unknown experimental factor could not be ruled out. Only TCR beta chains were sequenced in this cohort, and the absence of alpha or paired-chain data limited detectable features. Some IMGT-functional V segments, including TRBV6-2 and TRBV6-3, could not be told apart with the 87-base-pair reads, so those segments were excluded. A later analysis found that HLA-associated TCR beta chains were more clonally expanded and had lower generation probabilities than equally common non-associated chains. When HLA alleles, especially DR and DQ, strongly co-occurred, attributing TCR associations to individual alleles was difficult. In a later genetic analysis, fewer N-insertions in productive TCRs were reported among donors in an Asian-associated ancestry cluster than the roughly 640-donor mean. The classifier was reported to diagnose cytomegalovirus status with high specificity and sensitivity in both the original and validation cohorts. In vitro tests confirmed that a few of the cytomegalovirus-associated TCR beta chains recognize cytomegalovirus antigens. A cluster of highly shared sequence variants was judged likely to represent a technical artifact of the sequencing pipeline. An association between a missense DCLRE1C variant and V-gene and J-gene trimming of TCR beta chains was found in a later genetic analysis and replicated in an independent cohort. A further reported finding was that TCR beta sequences accurately predicted the HLA-A and HLA-B alleles for most subjects in the first cohort. Across donors, most TCR sequences were observed very rarely, whereas some public TCRs were present in many individuals. Sequencing depth was assumed to be roughly uniform across donors in the presence/absence analyses, though that assumption may not hold. A later analysis associated 16,951 TCR beta sequences with specific HLA alleles at a false discovery rate of 0.05. Broadly in line with IMGT annotations, most TCR beta V segments showed up in productive rearrangements about 87% or about 30% of the time in an earlier analysis of around 550 of the donors. Immune exposure information for the cohort was limited to CMV serostatus. According to a later analysis, TCR association rates differed among HLA loci, with DRB1 alleles showing the most associated TCRs and HLA-C alleles showing the fewest. Because HLA typing was missing for some donors at each locus, association tests included only the typed subset. A later analysis found that most CMV-associated TCR beta chains appeared HLA-restricted, with HLA associations seemingly driven largely by CMV exposure. According to the authors, the approach could potentially be generalized to other disease states and immunological phenotypes. Seventeen rarely observed V segments, including chromosome 9 orphons, were excluded from the earlier analysis of approximately 500 of the donors because counts were too low. A later analysis reported that several top co-occurrence clusters appeared linked to parvovirus B19, influenza, CMV and Epstein-Barr virus.

CDR1 PRHDT and CDR2 FYEKMQ are derived from the germline V gene (reference sequence). V and J are trimmed by 5 bases and 5 bases, and the gene matches miss 5 bases of the junction. Including cysteine and phenylalanine, the CDR3 has 13 amino acids. Just the 39-base CDR3 DNA is kept, in frame starting at base 1. The cohort consisted of 600 or so healthy bone marrow donors. Cohort members were all nominally healthy when sampled, although unrecorded immune exposures were likely present. The donor tested CMV seropositive and was one of the 289 seropositive cohort members. A peripheral blood sample was collected from each donor, and TCR beta sequencing was performed on peripheral blood mononuclear cells. Genomic DNA extraction from the blood cell samples was performed with the Qiagen DNeasy Blood Extraction Kit. Library creation used the immunoSEQ multiplex PCR assay. For the multiplex PCR, a mixture combining 60 forward primers for TCR Vbeta segments and 13 reverse primers for TCR Jbeta segments was used. The CDR3 region of rearranged TCR beta genes was amplified from genomic DNA by a multiplex PCR assay. The Illumina HiSeq System was used to sequence the amplified TCR beta libraries as 87-base-pair reads. As for how the authors treated the data: A later analysis counted tens of millions of unique TCR beta chains across the 500 to 850 repertoires, and 10 million to 11 million of these chains were shared by at least two donors. A nearest-neighbor algorithm error-corrected the raw reads and collapsed the reads into unique sequences, merging closely related sequences to remove PCR and sequencing errors. V, D and J gene segments were assigned by aligning CDR3 sequences to IMGT reference sequences. For a sequence to be retained, at least a six-nucleotide match to both a V gene segment and a J gene segment was required. A rearrangement was called productive if the CDR3 had no stop codons and remained in frame with V and J, and every other rearrangement was called non-productive. Following IMGT convention, CDR3 was defined as the stretch from the second conserved V-encoded cysteine up to the conserved J-encoded phenylalanine. In an earlier analysis of approximately 500 of the donors, sequences lacking an unambiguous match to a single V gene segment were excluded. An earlier analysis of a few hundred of the donors classified V segments as functional when productive rearrangements were above 56.7% and as segregating when the standard deviation between donors was above 5%. A statistical classification framework was built for diagnosing cytomegalovirus status from the catalog of TCR beta chain sequences. V and J gene assignment, in a later analysis, came from comparing TCR nucleotide sequences with IMGT/GENE-DB human TR gene sequences. Using the TCRdist pipeline, a later analysis assigned CDR3 sequences along with most-parsimonious VDJ recombination scenarios. In a later analysis, each TCR beta chain was defined by its CDR3 amino acid sequence together with its V-gene family, and reads lacking a unique V-gene family were excluded. In a later analysis, 450 to 600 highly shared, low-generation-probability nucleotide sequences were removed to address suspected cross-contamination and a sequencing artifact. In a later analysis, a clonal expansion index was calculated for each public chain from normalized within-repertoire ranks of inferred template counts. A later analysis computed generation probabilities with a VDJ recombination model fitted to out-of-frame rearrangements, and checked the results against IGoR. In a later analysis, hypergeometric tests were used to score TCR-TCR, TCR-HLA and TCR-CMV co-occurrence, with a repertoire-size bias correction applied to TCR pairs. False discovery rates were estimated in a later analysis by permuting HLA or CMV assignments 20 times. In a later analysis, co-occurring TCRs were grouped with DBSCAN, and TCRdist sequence similarity was added when clustering was performed within HLA-allele-positive subsets. Repertoires with fewer than 30,000 or more than 120,000 public chains were left out of co-occurrence clustering, as were four to six repertoires with anomalous nucleotide sharing. Here the immuneACCESS table is served through TCRdb, limited to in-frame sequences with V and J called. Missing clones are a known gap in these copies; in checked studies unresolved V genes cover under half, and the rest lacks a known reason. The DNA was the basis for D and trimming; V, J and clone size are from that table. The sample table lists roughly 100,000 clones, 75% to 90% of them with a count of one. The ten largest make up 6.9% of the sample.

This chain is built from TRBV13 and TRBJ2-7, with 8 bases matching TRBD1. Material: PBMCs. The clonotype originates from a man under 40 in good health and CMV-seropositive. The CDR3 protein is CASSLQGDDEQYF. The DNA sequence reads TGTGCCAGCAGCCTACAGGGGGACGACGAGCAGTACTTC.